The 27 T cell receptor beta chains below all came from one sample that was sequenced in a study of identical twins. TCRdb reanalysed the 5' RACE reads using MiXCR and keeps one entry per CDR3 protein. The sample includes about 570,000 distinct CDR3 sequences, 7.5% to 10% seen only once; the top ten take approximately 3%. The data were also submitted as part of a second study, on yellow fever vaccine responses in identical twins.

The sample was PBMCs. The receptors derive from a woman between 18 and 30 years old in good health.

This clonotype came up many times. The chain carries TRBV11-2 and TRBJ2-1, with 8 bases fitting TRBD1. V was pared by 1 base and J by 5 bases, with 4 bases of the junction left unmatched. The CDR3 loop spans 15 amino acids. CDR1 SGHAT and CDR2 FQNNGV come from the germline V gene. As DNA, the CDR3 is TGTGCCAGCAGCTTAGTGGGGACAGGAAACAATGAGCAGTTCTTC. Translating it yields CASSLVGTGNNEQFF. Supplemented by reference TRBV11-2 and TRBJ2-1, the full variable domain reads EAGVAQSPRYKIIEKRQSVAFWCNPISGHATLYWYQQILGQGPKLLIQFQNNGVVDDSQLPKDRFSAERLKGVDSTLKIQPAKLEDSAVYLCASSLVGTGNNEQFFGPGTRLTVL.

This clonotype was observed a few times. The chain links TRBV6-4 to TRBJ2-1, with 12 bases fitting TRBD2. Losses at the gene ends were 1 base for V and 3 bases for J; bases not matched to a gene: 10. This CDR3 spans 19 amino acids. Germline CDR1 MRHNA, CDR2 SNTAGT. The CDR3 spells CASSDWLWTSGTFYNEQFF. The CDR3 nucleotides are TGTGCCAGCAGTGACTGGTTATGGACTAGCGGGACATTCTACAATGAGCAGTTCTTC.

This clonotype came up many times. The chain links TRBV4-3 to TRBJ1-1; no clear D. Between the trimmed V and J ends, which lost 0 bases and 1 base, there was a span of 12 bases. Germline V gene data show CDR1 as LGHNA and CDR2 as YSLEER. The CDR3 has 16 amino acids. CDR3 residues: CASSQDPSSTNTEAFF. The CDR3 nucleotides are TGCGCCAGCAGCCAAGATCCAAGCAGTACGAACACTGAAGCTTTCTTT.

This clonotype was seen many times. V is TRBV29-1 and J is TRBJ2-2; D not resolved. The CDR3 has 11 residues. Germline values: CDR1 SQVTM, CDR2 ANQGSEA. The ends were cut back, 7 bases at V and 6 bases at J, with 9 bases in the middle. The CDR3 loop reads CSAANAGELFF. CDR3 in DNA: TGCAGCGCAGCTAACGCCGGGGAGCTGTTTTTT.

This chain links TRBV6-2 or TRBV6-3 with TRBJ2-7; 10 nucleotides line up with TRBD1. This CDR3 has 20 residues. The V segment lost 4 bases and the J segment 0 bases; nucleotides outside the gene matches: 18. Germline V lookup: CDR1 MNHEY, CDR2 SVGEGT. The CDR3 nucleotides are TGTGCCAGCAGTTCCTTCCTTGGGACAGGGGCTTCCCAAAGCTCCTACGAGCAGTACTTC. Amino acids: CASSSFLGTGASQSSYEQYF.

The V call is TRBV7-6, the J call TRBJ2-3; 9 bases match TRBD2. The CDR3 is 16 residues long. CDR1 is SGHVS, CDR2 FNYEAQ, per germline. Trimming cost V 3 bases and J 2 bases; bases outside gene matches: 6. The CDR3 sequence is CASSFIAGALTDTQYF. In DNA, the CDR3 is TGTGCCAGCAGCTTTATAGCGGGGGCCCTCACAGATACGCAGTATTTT.

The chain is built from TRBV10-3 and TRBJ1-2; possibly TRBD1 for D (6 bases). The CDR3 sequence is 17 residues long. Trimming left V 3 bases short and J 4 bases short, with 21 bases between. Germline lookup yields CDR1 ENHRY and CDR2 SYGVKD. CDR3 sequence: CAISEGEAGAIGYGYTF. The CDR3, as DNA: TGTGCCATCAGTGAAGGCGAGGCAGGGGCGATCGGCTATGGCTACACCTTC.

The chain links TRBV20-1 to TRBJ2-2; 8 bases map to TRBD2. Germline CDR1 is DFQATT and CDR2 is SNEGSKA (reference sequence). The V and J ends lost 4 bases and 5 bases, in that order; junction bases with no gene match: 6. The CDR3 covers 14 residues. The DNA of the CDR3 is TGCAGTGCTAAGGCGGGGGGAAAAACCGGGGAGCTGTTTTTT. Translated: CSAKAGGKTGELFF.

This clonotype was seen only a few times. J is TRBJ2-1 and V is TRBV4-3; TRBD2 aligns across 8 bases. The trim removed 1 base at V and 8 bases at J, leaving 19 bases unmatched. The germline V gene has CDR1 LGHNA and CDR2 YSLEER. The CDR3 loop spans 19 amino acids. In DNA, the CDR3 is TGCGCCAGCAGCCAAGTACCTTTACGGGAGGGGGAGGATGGCGATGAGCAGTTCTTC. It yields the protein CASSQVPLREGEDGDEQFF.

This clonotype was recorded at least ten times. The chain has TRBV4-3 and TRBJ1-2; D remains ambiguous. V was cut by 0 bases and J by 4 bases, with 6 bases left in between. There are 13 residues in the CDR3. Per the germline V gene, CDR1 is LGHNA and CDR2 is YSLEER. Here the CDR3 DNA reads TGCGCCAGCAGCCAAGATCCCAGCTATGGCTACACCTTC. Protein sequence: CASSQDPSYGYTF.

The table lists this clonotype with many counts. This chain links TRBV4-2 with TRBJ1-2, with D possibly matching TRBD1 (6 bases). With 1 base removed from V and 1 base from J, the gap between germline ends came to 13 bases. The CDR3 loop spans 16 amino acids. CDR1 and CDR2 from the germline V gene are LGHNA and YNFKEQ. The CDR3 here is CASSQARGAYNYGYTF. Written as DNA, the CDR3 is TGTGCCAGCAGCCAAGCGCGGGGGGCATATAACTATGGCTACACCTTC.

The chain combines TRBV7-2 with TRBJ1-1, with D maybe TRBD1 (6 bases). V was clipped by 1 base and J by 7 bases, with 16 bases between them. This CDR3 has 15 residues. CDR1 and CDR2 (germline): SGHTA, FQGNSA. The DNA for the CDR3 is TGTGCCAGCAGCTTAGTAGCCGGGGGCAGGAGTGAAGCTTTCTTT. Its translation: CASSLVAGGRSEAFF.

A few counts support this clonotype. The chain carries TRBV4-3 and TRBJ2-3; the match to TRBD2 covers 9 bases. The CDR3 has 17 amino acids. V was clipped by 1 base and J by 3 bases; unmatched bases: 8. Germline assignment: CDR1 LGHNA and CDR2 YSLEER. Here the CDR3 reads CASSQVWAGGPTDTQYF. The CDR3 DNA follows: TGCGCCAGCAGCCAAGTGTGGGCGGGAGGGCCAACAGATACGCAGTATTTT.

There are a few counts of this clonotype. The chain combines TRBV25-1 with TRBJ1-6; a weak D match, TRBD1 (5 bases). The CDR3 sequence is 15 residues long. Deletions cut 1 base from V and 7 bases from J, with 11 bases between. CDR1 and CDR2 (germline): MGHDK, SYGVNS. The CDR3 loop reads CASSESAGNNSPLHF. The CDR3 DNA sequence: TGTGCCAGCAGTGAATCGGCAGGGAACAATTCACCCCTCCACTTT.

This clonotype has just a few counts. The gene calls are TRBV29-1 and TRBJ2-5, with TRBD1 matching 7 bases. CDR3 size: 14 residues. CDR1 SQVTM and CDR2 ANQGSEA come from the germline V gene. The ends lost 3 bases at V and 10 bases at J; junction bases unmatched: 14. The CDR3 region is CSVDPRDSPDLQYF. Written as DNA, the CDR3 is TGCAGCGTTGACCCACGGGACAGTCCCGACCTCCAGTACTTC. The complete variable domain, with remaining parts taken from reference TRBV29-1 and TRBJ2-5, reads SAVISQKPSRDICQRGTSLTIQCQVDSQVTMMFWYRQQPGQSLTLIATANQGSEATYESGFVIDKFPISRPNLTFSTLTVSNMSPEDSSIYLCSVDPRDSPDLQYFGPGTRLLVL.

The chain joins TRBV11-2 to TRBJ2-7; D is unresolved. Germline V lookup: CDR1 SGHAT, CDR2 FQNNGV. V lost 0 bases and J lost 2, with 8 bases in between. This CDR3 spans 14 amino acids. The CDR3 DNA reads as TGTGCCAGCAGCTTAGAGTTCAGTCCCTACGAGCAGTACTTC. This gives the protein CASSLEFSPYEQYF.

The CDR3 DNA is TGTGCCAGCAGTCCCCATACCTTAAGGGGGGCACTATACAATGAGCAGTTCTTC. Protein: CASSPHTLRGALYNEQFF. The J gene is TRBJ2-1, the V gene TRBV6-2 or TRBV6-3, with D perhaps assigned TRBD1 or TRBD2 (6 bases each). Germline assignment: CDR1 MNHEY and CDR2 SVGEGT. The length of the CDR3 is 18 residues. With 5 bases removed from V and 4 bases from J, the gap between germline ends came to 24 bases.

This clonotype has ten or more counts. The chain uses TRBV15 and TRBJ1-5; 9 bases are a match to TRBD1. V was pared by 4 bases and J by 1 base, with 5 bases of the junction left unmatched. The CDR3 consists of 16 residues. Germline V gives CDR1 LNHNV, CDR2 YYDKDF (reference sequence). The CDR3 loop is CATSTPTGGSNQPQHF. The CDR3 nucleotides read TGTGCCACCAGCACCCCGACAGGGGGAAGCAATCAGCCCCAGCATTTT.

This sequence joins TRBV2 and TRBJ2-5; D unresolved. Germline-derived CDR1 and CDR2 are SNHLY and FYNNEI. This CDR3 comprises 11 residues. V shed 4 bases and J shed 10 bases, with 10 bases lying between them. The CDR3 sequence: CASSANLDQYF. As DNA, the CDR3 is TGTGCCAGCAGTGCAAATTTGGACCAGTACTTC. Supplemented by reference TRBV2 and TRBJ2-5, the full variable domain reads EPEVTQTPSHQVTQMGQEVILRCVPISNHLYFYWYRQILGQKVEFLVSFYNNEISEKSEIFDDQFSVERPDGSNFTLKIRSTKLEDSAMYFCASSANLDQYFGPGTRLLVL.

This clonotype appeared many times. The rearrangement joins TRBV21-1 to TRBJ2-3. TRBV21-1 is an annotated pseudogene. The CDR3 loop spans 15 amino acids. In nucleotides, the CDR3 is TGTGCCAGCAGCAATATAAAACAATACACAGATACGCAGTATTTT. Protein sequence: CASSNIKQYTDTQYF.

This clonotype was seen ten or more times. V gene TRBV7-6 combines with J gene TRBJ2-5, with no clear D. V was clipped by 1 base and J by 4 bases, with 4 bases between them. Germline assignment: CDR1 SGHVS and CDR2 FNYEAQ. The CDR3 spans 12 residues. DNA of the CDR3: TGTGCCAGCAGCTTAGAACGAGAGACCCAGTACTTC. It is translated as CASSLERETQYF.

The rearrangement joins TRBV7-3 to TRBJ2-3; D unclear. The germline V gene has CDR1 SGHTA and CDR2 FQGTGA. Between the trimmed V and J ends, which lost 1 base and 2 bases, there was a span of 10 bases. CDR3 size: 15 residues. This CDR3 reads CASSLNVGITDTQYF. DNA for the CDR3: TGTGCCAGCAGCTTAAATGTGGGAATCACAGATACGCAGTATTTT.

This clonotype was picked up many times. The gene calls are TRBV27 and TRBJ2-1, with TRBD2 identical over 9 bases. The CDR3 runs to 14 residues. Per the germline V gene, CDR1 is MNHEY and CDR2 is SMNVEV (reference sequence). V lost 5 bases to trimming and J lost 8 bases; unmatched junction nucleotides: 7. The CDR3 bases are TGTGCCAGCAGTCCCGGGACTAGCTTCGATGAGCAGTTCTTC. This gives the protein CASSPGTSFDEQFF.

The CDR3: CASSLSGLEAFF. Written as DNA, the CDR3 is TGTGCCAGCAGTTTATCAGGTCTTGAAGCTTTCTTT. J is TRBJ1-1 and V is TRBV28; D unresolved. The CDR3 has 12 amino acids. Per germline, CDR1 MDHEN and CDR2 SYDVKM. Trimming cost V 1 base and J 7 bases, with 7 bases left between them.

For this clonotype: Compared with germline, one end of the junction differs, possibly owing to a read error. CDR3 region: CASTLSGTGAGAFF. As DNA, the CDR3 is TGTGCCAGCACCTTAAGCGGCACAGGGGCCGGGGCTTTCTTT. V and J are TRBV7-2 and TRBJ1-1; 7 positions agree with TRBD1. Germline-derived CDR1 and CDR2 are SGHTA and FQGNSA. The CDR3 covers 14 residues.

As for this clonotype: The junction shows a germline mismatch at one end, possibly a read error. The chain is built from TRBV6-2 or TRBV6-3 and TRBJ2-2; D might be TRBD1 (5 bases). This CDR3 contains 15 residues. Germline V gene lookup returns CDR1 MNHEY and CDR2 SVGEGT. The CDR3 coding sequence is TGTGCCAGCAGTTACTCTCAGGGTTTCACCAGGGAGCTGTTTTTT. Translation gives CASSYSQGFTRELFF.

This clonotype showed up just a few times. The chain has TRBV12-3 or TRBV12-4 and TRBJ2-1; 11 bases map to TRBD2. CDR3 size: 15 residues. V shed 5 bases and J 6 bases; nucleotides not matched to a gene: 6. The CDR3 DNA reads TGTGCCAGCAGTCCCGTTAGCGGGGGGGCCAATGAGCAGTTCTTC. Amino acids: CASSPVSGGANEQFF.